The sequence of this T cell receptor beta chain was determined in a study of cytomegalovirus exposure and HLA in healthy donors. Study observations and caveats: In a later analysis, TCR beta V- and J-gene trimming was associated with a missense DCLRE1C variant.

The PCR used 60 Vbeta and 13 Jbeta primers. Profiling relied on immunoSEQ multiplex PCR, and the TCRdb table lists in-frame clones only, not all of them. The repertoire has over 55,000 clones, around 83% of them found once; the top ten carry over 1.5%. This clone was picked up one time. The target antigen is unknown. Germline V CDR1 and CDR2: MNHNY, SVGAGI (reference sequence). This CDR3 comprises 16 residues. The V gene lost 6 bases and the J gene lost 4 bases, with 21 bases spanning the gap. This clonotype was obtained from a man between 40 and 49 years old in good health and CMV-seronegative. The material sequenced was PBMCs. V usage is TRBV6-6 and J usage is TRBJ1-2, with D uncertain. CDR3 DNA sequence: TGTGCCAGCAGCCCAATCTCACAGAACCCCGCCTATGGCTACACCTTC. Translation gives CASSPISQNPAYGYTF.